This T cell receptor (beta chain) was identified in a study of T-cell reconstitution after alpha-beta-depleted transplantation in children. For TCRbeta, the library was prepared with unique molecular identifiers. TCRdb analysed the PCR reads with MiXCR anew, one entry per CDR3 protein. The sample carries about a million distinct CDR3 sequences, about 29% recorded once. Findings and caveats of the study: T-cell numbers and diversity one year post-transplant derived largely from freshly generated T cells.

A word on this clonotype: The antigen is undetermined.

V was clipped by 0 bases and J by 6 bases, with 16 bases between them. Germline CDR1 SGHRS, CDR2 YFSETQ. CDR3 length: 16 amino acids. The TCR was taken from a boy in the first two years of life who had a stem cell transplant for SCID, so the T cells may come from the graft donor. This chain links TRBV5-1 with TRBJ2-1, with D hard to call. The specimen comprised PBMCs, mostly from graft donor cells, sampled 360 days after TCRalphabeta/CD19-depleted stem cell transplant. The CDR3 region is CASSLVCGPCPNEQFF. For the CDR3, the DNA is TGCGCCAGCAGCTTGGTATGTGGGCCCTGCCCCAATGAGCAGTTCTTC. The variable domain in full, completed from reference TRBV5-1 and TRBJ2-1, reads KAGVTQTPRYLIKTRGQQVTLSCSPISGHRSVSWYQQTPGQGLQFLFEYFSETQRNKGNFPGRFSGRQFSNSRSEMNVSTLELGDSALYLCASSLVCGPCPNEQFFGPGTRLTVL.